The rows below give T cell receptor beta chains drawn from one sample of a study of a mutant IDH1 vaccine in newly diagnosed glioma. Profiling relied on immunoSEQ multiplex PCR, and the TCRdb table lists in-frame clones only, not all of them. The sample includes 85,000 to 100,000 clones, just under 80% of them seen just once. This sample comprised PBMCs, obtained from a glioma patient treated with radiotherapy, temozolomide or both. The receptor source for this set is a man aged 35 to 55 with glioma. Each CDR3 is given with its conserved first and last residue. A D gene is named only where the DNA matches it firmly. Clone sizes are given selectively: once, few, many, or a class where the clone is expanded.

d_gene: NA; v_gene: TRBV27; j_gene: TRBJ1-1; abundance: NA; len: 19; CDR3nt: TGTGCCAGCAGTTCGAGGGGGGGGTGGGCTCCTTTTGGGAACACTGAAGCTTTCTTT; CDR3aa: CASSSRGGWAPFGNTEAFF
d_gene: NA; v_gene: TRBV30; j_gene: TRBJ2-7; abundance: NA; len: 12; CDR3nt: TGTGCCTGGAAAGGCAGCTCCTACGAGCAGTACTTC; CDR3aa: CAWKGSSYEQYF
d_gene: NA; v_gene: TRBV6-5; j_gene: TRBJ1-2; abundance: few; len: 13; CDR3nt: TGTGCCAGCAGTTACAAAAGGGTTGGCGGCTACACCTTC; CDR3aa: CASSYKRVGGYTF
d_gene: NA; v_gene: TRBV7-8; j_gene: TRBJ2-5; abundance: NA; len: 15; CDR3nt: TGTGCCAGCAGCACAGAGCGAGTGAACCGAGAGACCCAGTACTTC; CDR3aa: CASSTERVNRETQYF
d_gene: NA; v_gene: TRBV21-1; j_gene: TRBJ1-2; abundance: few; len: 13; CDR3nt: TGTGCCAGCAGCAAAGGGGAGGGATTAGGCTACACCTTC; CDR3aa: CASSKGEGLGYTF
d_gene: TRBD1; v_gene: TRBV4-2; j_gene: TRBJ1-2; abundance: NA; len: 14; CDR3nt: TGTGCCAGCAGACACGACAGGGGCGATAATGGCTACACCTTC; CDR3aa: CASRHDRGDNGYTF
d_gene: NA; v_gene: TRBV30; j_gene: TRBJ1-2; abundance: NA; len: 12; CDR3nt: TGTGCCTGGAGTGTCCCGGGTGGTGGCTACACCTTC; CDR3aa: CAWSVPGGGYTF
d_gene: TRBD2; v_gene: TRBV5-1; j_gene: TRBJ2-5; abundance: NA; len: 11; CDR3nt: TGCGCCAGCGGGGGGGAAGAGACCCAGTACTTC; CDR3aa: CASGGEETQYF
d_gene: TRBD1; v_gene: TRBV4-3; j_gene: TRBJ1-6; abundance: NA; len: 15; CDR3nt: TGCGCCAGCAGCCAAGACGGGACAGGGAAATCACCCCTCCACTTT; CDR3aa: CASSQDGTGKSPLHF
d_gene: NA; v_gene: TRBV7-8; j_gene: TRBJ2-7; abundance: NA; len: 13; CDR3nt: TGTGCCAGCAGCCCAACAGGTCTCTACGAGCAGTACTTC; CDR3aa: CASSPTGLYEQYF
d_gene: TRBD1; v_gene: TRBV25-1; j_gene: TRBJ1-6; abundance: NA; len: 15; CDR3nt: TGTGCCAGCAGTGAATTGGCAGGGGGCAGCTCACCCCTCCACTTT; CDR3aa: CASSELAGGSSPLHF
d_gene: TRBD1; v_gene: TRBV2; j_gene: TRBJ2-1; abundance: NA; len: 16; CDR3nt: TGTGCCAGCAGACCCACCGGGACAGGGGCCTACAATGAGCAGTTCTTC; CDR3aa: CASRPTGTGAYNEQFF
d_gene: NA; v_gene: TRBV6-6; j_gene: TRBJ1-1; abundance: NA; len: 13; CDR3nt: TGTGCCAGCATCAAAACAGGGACCACTGAAGCTTTCTTT; CDR3aa: CASIKTGTTEAFF